These 16 T cell receptor beta chains were sequenced from one sample in a study of blood T cell repertoires in COVID-19 (dated by TCRdb to 2018 to 2021). The library was obtained by the immunoSEQ multiplex PCR assay. TCRdb took over this immuneACCESS table, retaining in-frame rearrangements with V and J assigned. Such tables are incomplete; in checked studies, under half of the missing clones stem from an unresolved V gene, and the remainder is unexplained. Counted in this sample were approximately 220,000 clones; approximately 87% of them appeared once. The ten largest clones represent 2% to 2.5% of the sample. Sequencing used peripheral blood. The receptors were gathered from a woman between 45 and 65 years old with acute or convalescent COVID-19.

The chain is built from TRBV7-9 and TRBJ2-3, with 9 bases fitting TRBD1. The germline gives CDR1 SEHNR, CDR2 FQNEAQ (reference sequence). V was clipped by 5 bases and J by 5 bases; unmatched bases: 5. CDR3 length: 14 residues. The CDR3 DNA follows: TGTGCCAGCAGCGCCCGACAGGGGGTAGATACGCAGTATTTT. Its protein product is CASSARQGVDTQYF.

Only a few counts were recorded for this clone. The CDR3: CASSPNPPGNYGYTF. DNA for the CDR3: TGTGCCAGCAGCCCTAATCCTCCAGGGAACTATGGCTACACCTTC. The chain is built from TRBV5-5 and TRBJ1-2; tentative D call: TRBD1 (5 bases). V shed 4 bases and J shed 2 bases, with 15 bases lying between them. Germline V CDR1 and CDR2: SGHKS, YYEKEE (reference sequence). The CDR3 covers 15 residues.

This chain uses TRBV5-6 with TRBJ2-7; 8 nucleotides match TRBD1. V dropped 7 bases and J dropped 3; count of bases not matched to a gene: 12. Germline values: CDR1 SGHDT, CDR2 YYEEEE. This CDR3 has 15 amino acids. The CDR3 region has the DNA TGTGCCAGCCAATCCATATTGGGGACAGGCTACGAGCAGTACTTC. Translated: CASQSILGTGYEQYF. Variable domain in full (rest from reference TRBV5-6 and TRBJ2-7): DAGVTQSPTHLIKTRGQQVTLRCSPKSGHDTVSWYQQALGQGPQFIFQYYEEEERQRGNFPDRFSGHQFPNYSSELNVNALLLGDSALYLCASQSILGTGYEQYFGPGTRLTVT.

The V gene is TRBV24-1, the J gene TRBJ1-2, with D possibly being TRBD1 (6 bases). In germline, CDR1 is KGHDR, CDR2 SFDVKD. Trimming pared 4 bases from V and 6 bases from J, leaving 11 bases between. The CDR3 runs to 13 residues. CDR3 coding DNA: TGTGCCACCAGTGAACAGGGTGGAGATGGCTACACCTTC. It specifies CATSEQGGDGYTF.

The chain recombines TRBV19 with TRBJ2-1; TRBD2 agrees at 10 bases. Trimming at V came to 3 bases and at J to 3 bases, leaving 5 bases not matched to a gene. CDR1 LNHDA and CDR2 SQIVND come from the germline V gene (reference sequence). The CDR3 loop spans 16 amino acids. For the CDR3, the DNA is TGTGCCAGTAGTATGGGGAGCGGGAGGGGCTACAATGAGCAGTTCTTC. It yields the protein CASSMGSGRGYNEQFF.

Here the CDR3 reads CASSEFGGMGTDTQYF. The DNA of the CDR3 is TGTGCCAGCAGTGAATTCGGCGGGATGGGCACAGATACGCAGTATTTT. The chain combines TRBV2 with TRBJ2-3, with D possibly matching TRBD2 (6 bases). The V gene lost 2 bases and the J gene lost 1 base, with 13 bases spanning the gap. This CDR3 has 16 amino acids. The germline gives CDR1 SNHLY, CDR2 FYNNEI.

The rearrangement links TRBV7-2 to TRBJ2-1; D is ambiguous. Deletions cut 10 bases from V and 3 bases from J, with 16 bases between. This CDR3 has 14 residues. Germline CDR1 is SGHTA and CDR2 is FQGNSA. The CDR3 DNA follows: TGTGCCACCCGCGAATCAATTGGCTACAATGAGCAGTTCTTC. This codes for CATRESIGYNEQFF.

The chain joins TRBV7-9 to TRBJ1-4; a weak D match, TRBD1 (5 bases). Germline loops: CDR1 SEHNR, CDR2 FQNEAQ (reference sequence). V gave up 5 bases and J gave up 1 base, with 8 bases separating them. The CDR3 extends over 14 amino acids. DNA for the CDR3: TGTGCCAGCAGCCCAGGGCAAACTAATGAAAAACTGTTTTTT. Translating gives CASSPGQTNEKLFF.

The J gene is TRBJ2-1, the V gene TRBV7-2; 8 nucleotides align to TRBD2. The CDR3 consists of 16 residues. With V trimmed by 1 base and J by 3 bases, 5 bases remained unmatched. Germline CDR1 is SGHTA and CDR2 is FQGNSA. CDR3 DNA sequence: TGTGCCAGCAGCTTAGGTGGCGGGAGGCGCTACAATGAGCAGTTCTTC. Amino acids: CASSLGGGRRYNEQFF.

This rearrangement joins TRBV30 to TRBJ1-2, with D maybe TRBD1 (6 bases). This CDR3 has 14 residues. V was shortened by 3 bases and J by 8 bases, with 19 bases between the two germline ends. Germline loops: CDR1 GTSNPN, CDR2 SVGIG (reference sequence). The CDR3 region is CAWRETGGAKGYTF. As DNA, the CDR3 is TGTGCCTGGAGGGAGACAGGTGGGGCGAAAGGCTACACCTTC.

The V and J genes are TRBV30 and TRBJ2-7, with 9 bases fitting TRBD1. The J segment lost 6 bases and the V segment lost 2 bases, leaving 5 bases of the junction unmatched. The germline gives CDR1 GTSNPN, CDR2 SVGIG (reference sequence). The CDR3 consists of 13 residues. The CDR3 reads CAWSRDRVGEQYF. The DNA of the CDR3 is TGTGCCTGGAGTAGGGACAGGGTGGGCGAGCAGTACTTC.

The chain uses TRBV3-1 (or the pseudogene TRBV3-2) and TRBJ2-5; 9 nucleotides align to TRBD2. The CDR3 length is 16 residues. CDR1 and CDR2 from the germline V gene are LGHDT and YNNKEL (reference sequence). Unmatched junction bases numbered 9, after V lost 5 bases and J lost 2 bases. The CDR3 protein is CASSYTPSGGQETQYF. CDR3 DNA sequence: TGTGCCAGCAGCTACACCCCCAGCGGGGGGCAAGAGACCCAGTACTTC.

The J gene is TRBJ2-1, the V gene TRBV19, with 9 bases that match TRBD1. The CDR3 extends over 16 amino acids. J was trimmed by 3 bases and V by 3 bases; bases with no gene match: 6. Germline V gives CDR1 LNHDA, CDR2 SQIVND (reference sequence). The CDR3 region has the DNA TGTGCCAGTAGTATGTACCGGGACAGGGACTACAATGAGCAGTTCTTC. Encoded protein: CASSMYRDRDYNEQFF.

The V gene is TRBV4-2, the J gene TRBJ1-6, with TRBD1 identical over 7 bases. V shed 2 bases and J 10 bases; nucleotides not matched to a gene: 14. The CDR3 consists of 17 residues. In germline, CDR1 is LGHNA, CDR2 YNFKEQ. CDR3 DNA: TGTGCCAGCAGCCAATGGACCGGACAGGATGTTAGATCACCCCTCCACTTT. It yields the protein CASSQWTGQDVRSPLHF.

This chain's CDR3 is CASSVEGTSGGFTDTQYF. The CDR3 DNA reads as TGTGCCAGCAGCGTAGAGGGGACTAGCGGGGGGTTCACAGATACGCAGTATTTT. V gene TRBV9 combines with J gene TRBJ2-3, with TRBD2 matching 15 bases. The CDR3 runs 18 residues. CDR1 SGDLS and CDR2 YYNGEE come from the germline V gene. The V and J ends lost 0 bases and 2 bases, in that order; junction bases with no gene match: 4.

This chain uses TRBV30 with TRBJ1-5; no clear D. Between the trimmed V and J ends, which lost 0 bases and 7 bases, there was a span of 10 bases. CDR3 size: 13 residues. Germline assignment: CDR1 GTSNPN and CDR2 SVGIG (reference sequence). The CDR3 loop is CAWSVGSEQPQHF. The CDR3 region has the DNA TGTGCCTGGAGTGTCGGGTCAGAGCAGCCCCAGCATTTT.